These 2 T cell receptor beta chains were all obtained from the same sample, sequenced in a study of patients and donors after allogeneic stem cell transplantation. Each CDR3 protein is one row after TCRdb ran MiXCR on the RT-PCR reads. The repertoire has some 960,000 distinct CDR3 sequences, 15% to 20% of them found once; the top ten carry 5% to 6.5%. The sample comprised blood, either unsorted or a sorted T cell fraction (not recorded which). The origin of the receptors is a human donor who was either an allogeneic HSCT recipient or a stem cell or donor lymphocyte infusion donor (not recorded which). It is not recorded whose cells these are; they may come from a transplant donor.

This CDR3 reads CASSYGRTDTQYF. The DNA for the CDR3 is TGTGCCAGCAGTTACGGTAGAACAGATACGCAGTATTTT. The rearrangement links TRBV6-2 or TRBV6-3 to TRBJ2-3; D remains ambiguous. Deletions cut 2 bases from V and 3 bases from J, with 6 bases between. Germline assignment: CDR1 MNHEY and CDR2 SVGEGT. The CDR3 consists of 13 residues.

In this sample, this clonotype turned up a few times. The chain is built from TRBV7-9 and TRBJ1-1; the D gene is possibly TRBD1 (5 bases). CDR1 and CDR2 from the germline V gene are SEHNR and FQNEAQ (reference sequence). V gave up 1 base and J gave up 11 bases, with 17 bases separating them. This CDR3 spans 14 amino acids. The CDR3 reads CASSLGDARGNAFF. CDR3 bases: TGTGCCAGCAGCTTAGGGGACGCCCGCGGGAACGCTTTCTTT.